This T cell receptor (beta chain) is drawn from a study of blood T cell repertoires in COVID-19. As originally analysed: Estimation of nucleated cell counts relied on the amplification of reference gene primers. Only in-frame clones appear in the TCRdb table, and some are missing; sequencing was by immunoSEQ multiplex PCR. V, J and clone size were drawn from that table, and D and trimming were deduced from the DNA. The sample lists about 300,000 clones; 70% to 85% were seen once. Sequenced input: peripheral blood. The source of this sequence is a human donor with COVID-19, enrolled during active disease. The donor label of this sample is uncertain.

CDR3 protein: CSVVFRGTEAFF. In DNA form, the CDR3 reads TGCAGCGTTGTCTTCAGGGGGACTGAAGCTTTCTTT. V and J are TRBV29-1 and TRBJ1-1; 7 bases line up with TRBD1. This CDR3 comprises 12 residues. V shed 4 bases, J shed 5 bases, and the junction held 4 bases outside the gene matches. CDR1 is SQVTM and CDR2 is ANQGSEA in the germline V gene.